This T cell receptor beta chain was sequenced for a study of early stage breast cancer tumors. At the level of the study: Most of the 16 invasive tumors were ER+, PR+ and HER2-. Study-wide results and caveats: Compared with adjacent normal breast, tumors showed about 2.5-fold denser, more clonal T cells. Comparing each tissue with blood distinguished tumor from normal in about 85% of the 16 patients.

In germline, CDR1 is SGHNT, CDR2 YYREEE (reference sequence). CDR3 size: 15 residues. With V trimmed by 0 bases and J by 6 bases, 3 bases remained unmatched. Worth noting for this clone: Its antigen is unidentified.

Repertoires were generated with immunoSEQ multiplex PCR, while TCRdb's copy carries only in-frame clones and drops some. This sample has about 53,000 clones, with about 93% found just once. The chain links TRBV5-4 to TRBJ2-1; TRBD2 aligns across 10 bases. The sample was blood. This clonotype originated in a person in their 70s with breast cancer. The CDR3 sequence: CASSLEAGGINEQFF. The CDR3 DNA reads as TGTGCCAGCAGCTTGGAAGCGGGAGGGATCAATGAGCAGTTCTTC.